Below are 5 T cell receptor beta chains sequenced from a single sample in a study of blood T cells in healthy people across ages. With a J-beta primer mix and a sample-barcoded 5' primer, a second PCR ran about 6 to 11 cycles. TCRdb reanalysed the 5' RACE reads using MiXCR and keeps one entry per CDR3 protein. The repertoire holds around 2 million distinct CDR3 sequences, with 39% as singletons. The sample was blood. These receptors all come from a human donor in good health.

CDR3 DNA: TGTGCCAGCAGCCCGAGGCGGACGGATTTCTATGGCTACACCTTC. It codes for CASSPRRTDFYGYTF. This chain joins TRBV14 and TRBJ1-2; D uncertain. The CDR3 consists of 15 residues. Germline CDR1 and CDR2: SGHDN and FVKESK. The V gene lost 4 bases and the J gene lost 4 bases, with 16 bases spanning the gap.

The chain carries TRBV20-1 and TRBJ1-4, with 7 bases identical to TRBD1. Germline assignment: CDR1 DFQATT and CDR2 SNEGSKA (reference sequence). J lost 5 bases, V lost 2 bases, and 5 bases had no gene match. This CDR3 contains 14 residues. CDR3 DNA: TGCAGTGCTAGATCGGACAGGAACAATGAAAAACTGTTTTTT. This encodes CSARSDRNNEKLFF.

In its sample, this clonotype was seen a few times. The chain employs TRBV5-1 and TRBJ2-1; D possibly corresponds to TRBD1 (5 bases). V lost 5 bases, J lost 5 bases, and 11 bases lay in between. Per germline, CDR1 SGHRS and CDR2 YFSETQ. This CDR3 contains 13 residues. The DNA for the CDR3 is TGCGCCAGCAGAGTAGGGGCAGACAATGAGCAGTTCTTC. Protein: CASRVGADNEQFF. The whole variable domain, remainder taken from reference TRBV5-1 and TRBJ2-1, is KAGVTQTPRYLIKTRGQQVTLSCSPISGHRSVSWYQQTPGQGLQFLFEYFSETQRNKGNFPGRFSGRQFSNSRSEMNVSTLELGDSALYLCASRVGADNEQFFGPGTRLTVL.

This clonotype was counted a few times. The chain recombines TRBV13 with TRBJ2-1; the D call may be TRBD1 or TRBD2 (6 bases each). The CDR3 totals 16 residues. Germline V lookup: CDR1 PRHDT, CDR2 FYEKMQ (reference sequence). The V end was cut by 5 bases, the J end by 4 bases, with 18 bases between. CDR3 protein: CASSANRGADYNEQFF. The CDR3 DNA reads as TGTGCCAGCAGCGCTAATAGGGGGGCGGATTACAATGAGCAGTTCTTC.

This sequence joins TRBV10-2 and TRBJ2-1; D gene ambiguous. V lost 0 bases, J lost 0 bases, and 6 bases lay in between. The CDR3 consists of 15 residues. Per germline, CDR1 WSHSY and CDR2 SAAADI. In DNA form, the CDR3 reads TGCGCCAGCAGTGAGTCGTGGGGCTCCTACAATGAGCAGTTCTTC. This sequence encodes CASSESWGSYNEQFF.